The 13 T cell receptor beta chains given below trace back to one sample, sequenced in a study of cytomegalovirus exposure and HLA in healthy donors. The PCR made use of 60 Vbeta and 13 Jbeta primers. Measured with immunoSEQ multiplex PCR; TCRdb has only the in-frame clones, and not every one. In the table there are about 140,000 clones, around 85% of which are singletons. Sample: PBMCs. Receptors were obtained from a woman between 45 and 60 years old in good health and CMV-seropositive.

This clone was seen once. The V and J genes are TRBV7-3 and TRBJ1-3; D call uncertain. CDR1 is SGHTA, CDR2 FQGTGA, per germline. V shed 0 bases and J shed 4 bases, with 7 bases lying between them. This CDR3 contains 14 residues. The CDR3 region has the DNA TGTGCCAGCAGCTTAACAGCGGGAGGAAACACCATATATTTT. Protein: CASSLTAGGNTIYF.

The rearrangement links TRBV5-1 to TRBJ1-2, with 8 bases that match TRBD1. V was clipped by 4 bases and J by 2 bases; unmatched bases: 7. CDR1 is SGHRS, CDR2 YFSETQ, per germline. This CDR3 is built from 15 residues. The CDR3 nucleotides read TGCGCCAGCAGCCCATCGGGACAGGTGAACTATGGCTACACCTTC. Amino acid sequence: CASSPSGQVNYGYTF. The complete variable domain, with remaining parts taken from reference TRBV5-1 and TRBJ1-2, reads KAGVTQTPRYLIKTRGQQVTLSCSPISGHRSVSWYQQTPGQGLQFLFEYFSETQRNKGNFPGRFSGRQFSNSRSEMNVSTLELGDSALYLCASSPSGQVNYGYTFGSGTRLTVV.

This chain links TRBV9 with TRBJ1-5, with D possibly TRBD1 on 5 matching bases. The germline V and J ends were trimmed by 0 bases and 5 bases, with 12 bases remaining between them. The CDR3 has 15 amino acids. Per germline, CDR1 SGDLS and CDR2 YYNGEE. CDR3 residues: CASSVGVGGYQPQHF. The CDR3 bases are TGTGCCAGCAGCGTAGGGGTCGGGGGGTATCAGCCCCAGCATTTT.

The chain couples TRBV28 to TRBJ2-6, with TRBD1 as a possible D gene (6 bases). The length of the CDR3 is 11 residues. Trimming stripped 3 bases from V and 13 bases from J, with 7 bases between. Germline CDR1 is MDHEN and CDR2 is SYDVKM. The CDR3 bases are TGTGCCAGCAGTTTCAGGGGTGTCCTGACTTTC. It is translated as CASSFRGVLTF.

The chain employs TRBV11-3 and TRBJ2-7, with D possibly being TRBD1 (7 bases). The CDR3 runs 13 residues. Germline-derived CDR1 and CDR2 are SGHNT and YENEEA. Trimming shortened V by 5 bases and J by 6 bases, and 14 bases separated the two germline ends. In DNA form, the CDR3 reads TGTGCCAGCAGCCGTACCAGGGGGGCCGAGCAGTACTTC. It codes for CASSRTRGAEQYF.

J is TRBJ2-5 and V is TRBV5-4; 7 bases line up with TRBD2. This CDR3 is built from 14 residues. Trimming cost V 4 bases and J 2 bases; bases outside gene matches: 5. CDR1 and CDR2 from the germline V gene are SGHNT and YYREEE (reference sequence). The CDR3 sequence: CASSERGGQETQYF. CDR3 bases: TGTGCCAGCAGCGAGCGGGGAGGGCAAGAGACCCAGTACTTC.

V gene TRBV7-9 combines with J gene TRBJ1-1; 8 positions agree with TRBD1. Trimming at V came to 5 bases and at J to 4 bases, leaving 3 bases not matched to a gene. This CDR3 is 13 amino acids long. Per the germline V gene, CDR1 is SEHNR and CDR2 is FQNEAQ (reference sequence). CDR3 amino acids: CASSKQGGTEAFF. Written as DNA, the CDR3 is TGTGCCAGCAGCAAACAGGGGGGCACTGAAGCTTTCTTT.

CDR3 protein: CASSLGTPGANVLTF. In nucleotides, the CDR3 is TGTGCCAGCAGCCTGGGGACACCTGGGGCCAACGTCCTGACTTTC. The V call is TRBV5-6, the J call TRBJ2-6, with D tentatively TRBD1 (6 bases). This CDR3 has 15 residues. Germline V gives CDR1 SGHDT, CDR2 YYEEEE. V was pared by 4 bases and J by 2 bases, with 10 bases between.

Remarks on this clone: The junction departs from the called germline gene at one end, perhaps through a read error. V gene TRBV7-7 combines with J gene TRBJ2-5, with no clear D. This CDR3 comprises 14 residues. CDR1 SSHAT and CDR2 FNYEAQ come from the germline V gene (reference sequence). CDR3 in amino acids: CASSRSPTAETQYF. The CDR3 bases are TGTGCTAGCAGCCGCTCACCCACAGCCGAGACCCAGTACTTC.

This clone was counted between two and nine times. The V gene is TRBV29-1, the J gene TRBJ1-1, with TRBD1 matching over 7 bases. Germline CDR1 SQVTM, CDR2 ANQGSEA. CDR3 length: 13 residues. After removal of 5 bases from V and 3 bases from J, the junction contained 6 bases not matched to a gene. CDR3 bases: TGCAGCGTTATTTCCCAGGGGGACACTGAAGCTTTCTTT. Protein sequence: CSVISQGDTEAFF.

Remarks on this clone: The DNA is left out, because the CDR3 cannot be placed on it with certainty; the CDR3 is given as TCRdb lists it. The same CDR3 is also encoded by other DNA sequences in this sample. The V gene is TRBV28, the J gene TRBJ1-2; the table's D call, TRBD1, has no DNA check behind it. Including both end residues, the CDR3 is 17 amino acids long. Germline V CDR1 and CDR2: MDHEN, SYDVKM. The CDR3 is CASSYIVGQGANYGYTF.

CDR3 amino acids: CASRQAGSNEKLFF. CDR3 nucleotides: TGTGCCAGTAGGCAGGCGGGGAGTAATGAAAAACTGTTTTTT. The chain links TRBV19 to TRBJ1-4; unclear D gene. This CDR3 comprises 14 residues. Trimming took 6 bases from V and 4 from J, leaving 12 bases between them. Germline CDR1 reads LNHDA; CDR2 reads SQIVND (reference sequence).

This chain links TRBV29-1 with TRBJ2-7; the D gene is possibly TRBD2 (6 bases). V shed 6 bases and J shed 5 bases, with 17 bases lying between them. Per germline, CDR1 SQVTM and CDR2 ANQGSEA. This CDR3 region has 13 residues. The CDR3 bases are TGCAGCGTCATCCTAGCGCGGGCCCACGAGCAGTACTTC. Translating gives CSVILARAHEQYF.